What follows describes a single T cell receptor beta chain. V lost 0 bases, J lost 6 bases, and 10 bases lay in between. This CDR3 has 15 amino acids. CDR1 SGDLS and CDR2 YYNGEE come from the germline V gene. The sample is drawn from a study of blood T cell repertoires in COVID-19. As for the study in general: Acute and convalescent COVID-19 samples came from the United States, Italy and Spain. T cells, B-cell-depleted T cells, or PBMCs provided the cDNA or gDNA that served as material.

In the original processing: Cell counts per sample came from amplifying reference gene primers. Produced via immunoSEQ multiplex PCR; TCRdb's table is partial and in-frame only. V and J calls and clone size follow that table, whereas D and trimming were derived from the DNA. The profile shows roughly 100,000 clones, around 84% of them singletons. The rearrangement uses TRBV9 and TRBJ1-6, with D maybe TRBD1 (6 bases). The receptor comes from a woman aged 70 to 79 with active or convalescent COVID-19. The sequenced sample consisted of peripheral blood. The DNA for the CDR3 is TGTGCCAGCAGCGTAGGTGGCAGGGGTAATTCACCCCTCCACTTT. Encoded protein: CASSVGGRGNSPLHF.